This T cell receptor beta chain originates from a study of graft-versus-host responses after intestinal transplantation. The CDR3 extends over 14 amino acids. V dropped 4 bases and J dropped 3 bases, with 15 bases sitting between them. Per the germline V gene, CDR1 is SQVTM and CDR2 is ANQGSEA. Generated by immunoSEQ multiplex PCR, the TCRdb table keeps only in-frame clones and is missing some. The table records about 93,000 clones, roughly 80% of them present only once. To note about this clone: Its specificity is not known.

The source was unstimulated CD4+ T cells sorted from spleen or lymph node cells, collected before intestinal transplant. This TCR was recovered from a human donor who received an intestinal transplant. V is TRBV29-1 and J is TRBJ2-5; D is unresolved. Here the CDR3 DNA reads TGCAGCGTTGGAGTTGGTGGCGGCAAAGAGACCCAGTACTTC. It codes for CSVGVGGGKETQYF.